Each of the 10 T cell receptor beta chains below was sequenced from the same sample in a study of CD8+ T cells in alopecia areata. RNA was isolated and reverse transcribed to cDNA, the sequencing template. Only in-frame clones appear in the TCRdb table, and some are missing; sequencing was by immunoSEQ multiplex PCR. The sample gives 200,000 to 250,000 clones, 67% of which show up once; under 1.5% is in the top ten. The sequencing here drew on CD4+ T cells sorted from blood, taken at week 0. Receptors were obtained from a human donor with alopecia areata.

The chain joins TRBV9 to TRBJ1-1; no reliable D call. The V end lost 5 bases, the J end lost 4 bases, and 18 bases lay between the germline ends. This CDR3 has 15 amino acids. Germline V lookup: CDR1 SGDLS, CDR2 YYNGEE. The CDR3 coding sequence is TGTGCCAGCAGTTCAGGAGAGTATTCGGGCACTGAAGCTTTCTTT. Its protein is CASSSGEYSGTEAFF.

This clone was counted between two and nine times. The chain has TRBV9 and TRBJ1-2, with unresolved D. Trimming removed 4 bases at V and 12 bases at J, with 13 bases between. Germline CDR1 SGDLS, CDR2 YYNGEE. CDR3 length: 11 amino acids. CDR3 bases: TGTGCCAGCAGCAACACAGTTGATCACACCTTC. It encodes CASSNTVDHTF.

As regards this clone: A read error may account for a junction end that differs from germline. The chain is built from TRBV5-6 and TRBJ1-2; D gene ambiguous. Germline values: CDR1 SGHDT, CDR2 YYEEEE. CDR3 length: 13 amino acids. The CDR3 nucleotides read TGTGCCAGCAGCTTGGAGAGAAACCATGGCTACGCCTTC. Translation: CASSLERNHGYAF.

The chain combines TRBV29-1 with TRBJ2-7; D perhaps matches TRBD1 (6 bases). Trimming took off 6 bases at V and 3 bases at J, with 15 bases between the two ends. Germline V gene data show CDR1 as SQVTM and CDR2 as ANQGSEA. CDR3 length equals 13 residues. The CDR3 is CSVTAGQLYEQYF. The CDR3 nucleotides are TGCAGCGTCACGGCAGGACAGCTCTACGAGCAGTACTTC.

This chain connects TRBV7-2 to TRBJ2-5; tentatively, D is TRBD2 (5 bases). This CDR3 region has 18 residues. Trimming left V 5 bases short and J 2 bases short, with 24 bases between. Germline V gene data show CDR1 as SGHTA and CDR2 as FQGNSA. The CDR3 loop reads CASSRVSSKGLLQETQYF. In DNA, the CDR3 is TGTGCCAGCAGCCGTGTGTCTAGCAAAGGCCTTCTTCAAGAGACCCAGTACTTC.

This rearrangement joins TRBV6-1 to TRBJ2-7; 7 positions match TRBD1. The CDR3 runs 13 residues. Germline V CDR1 and CDR2: MNHNS, SASEGT. The trim removed 5 bases at V and 7 bases at J, leaving 8 bases unmatched. The CDR3 DNA follows: TGTGCCAGCAGTTTGGGACAGCTATTTGAGCAGTACTTC. Protein: CASSLGQLFEQYF.

This clone was detected only a few times. The J gene is TRBJ2-7, the V gene TRBV6-5, with 7 positions matching TRBD1. This CDR3 has 13 residues. V shed 5 bases and J 4 bases; nucleotides not matched to a gene: 5. The germline gives CDR1 MNHEY, CDR2 SVGAGI. The CDR3 loop reads CASSQRQGYEQYF. The CDR3 nucleotides are TGTGCCAGCAGTCAGCGACAGGGATACGAGCAGTACTTC.

CDR3 residues: CSVEVGFEQYF. The CDR3 bases are TGCAGCGTTGAAGTGGGTTTCGAGCAGTACTTC. The rearrangement links TRBV29-1 to TRBJ2-7; D gene ambiguous. The CDR3 runs to 11 residues. The V end was cut by 1 base, the J end by 6 bases, with 7 bases between. Germline V CDR1 and CDR2: SQVTM, ANQGSEA.

This clone was seen only a few times. The genes are TRBV29-1 and TRBJ2-3; D is possibly TRBD1 or TRBD2 (5 bases each). The germline V and J ends were trimmed by 6 bases and 2 bases, with 15 bases remaining between them. The length of the CDR3 is 14 residues. Germline V CDR1 and CDR2: SQVTM, ANQGSEA. This CDR3 is CSVPGRLLTDTQYF. Written as DNA, the CDR3 is TGCAGCGTGCCGGGGCGACTTCTCACAGATACGCAGTATTTT.

The rearrangement joins TRBV29-1 to TRBJ1-4; D perhaps matches TRBD1 (6 bases). The length of the CDR3 is 14 residues. V lost 4 bases and J lost 8, with 17 bases in between. Looked up from germline, CDR1 is SQVTM and CDR2 is ANQGSEA. The CDR3: CSVGLWQGKEKLFF. The CDR3 coding sequence is TGCAGCGTTGGGCTATGGCAGGGGAAGGAAAAACTGTTTTTT.